The next 9 T cell receptor beta chains were all read from a single sample in a study of T cell changes during pregnancy in multiple sclerosis. This table comes from immunoSEQ multiplex PCR, and its TCRdb copy is limited to in-frame clones, with some not included. This sample has 40,000 to 55,000 clones, with 90% found just once. This sample comprised peripheral blood, obtained in the second trimester of pregnancy. The receptors stem from a female donor in good health, enrolled as a control in a pregnancy study.

The gene calls are TRBV18 and TRBJ1-1; D is possibly TRBD1 (6 bases). The CDR3 is made up of 15 amino acids. From germline, CDR1 is KGHSH and CDR2 LQKENI. V lost 2 bases, J lost 0 bases, and 10 bases lay in between. In nucleotides, the CDR3 is TGTGCCAGCTCACCAGGGACACCAATGAACACTGAAGCTTTCTTT. Translating gives CASSPGTPMNTEAFF.

This rearrangement joins TRBV7-2 to TRBJ1-4; 9 positions match TRBD1. Germline CDR1 reads SGHTA; CDR2 reads FQGNSA. V was pared by 6 bases and J by 1 base, with 12 bases of the junction left unmatched. CDR3 size: 18 residues. The CDR3 nucleotides read TGTGCCAGCAGAACAGGGACAGGGTTGATGGGAACTAATGAAAAACTGTTTTTT. Encoded protein: CASRTGTGLMGTNEKLFF.

A remark on this clone: One end of the junction does not line up with germline, which may come from a read error. The rearrangement joins TRBV27 to TRBJ2-6, with D tentatively TRBD1 (5 bases). This CDR3 is built from 13 residues. Germline assignment: CDR1 MNHEY and CDR2 SMNVEV (reference sequence). The CDR3: CASSSVGANVLAF. CDR3 coding DNA: TGTGCCAGCAGTTCGGTTGGGGCCAACGTCCTGGCTTTC.

This chain links TRBV7-8 with TRBJ2-2, with 9 bases identical to TRBD2. This CDR3 is 17 amino acids long. CDR1 is SGHVS and CDR2 is FQNEAQ in the germline V gene. With V trimmed by 5 bases and J by 5 bases, 12 bases remained unmatched. The CDR3 nucleotides are TGTGCCAGCAGCCCCCGTCTGGCTAGCGGGACAACCGGGGAGCTGTTTTTT. Translation gives CASSPRLASGTTGELFF.

This rearrangement joins TRBV7-2 to TRBJ2-3; 11 bases map to TRBD2. The germline gives CDR1 SGHTA, CDR2 FQGNSA. V trimming: 6 bases; J trimming: 1 base; junction bases outside the gene matches: 3. The CDR3 has 15 amino acids. The CDR3 coding sequence is TGTGCCAGCAGGGAGGGACTAGCGGGCACAGATACGCAGTATTTT. Translation: CASREGLAGTDTQYF.

The rearrangement uses TRBV6-5 and TRBJ2-7; TRBD2 aligns across 11 bases. The germline CDR1 and CDR2 sequences are MNHEY and SVGAGI. V was pared by 8 bases and J by 4 bases, with 4 bases of the junction left unmatched. This CDR3 is 13 amino acids long. The DNA of the CDR3 is TGTGCCAGCCGACTAGCGGGATTTTACGAGCAGTACTTC. Protein product: CASRLAGFYEQYF.

This clone was recorded once. The chain links TRBV6-6 to TRBJ2-5; weak D call: TRBD2 (6 bases). The CDR3 has 15 residues. V was shortened by 3 bases and J by 5 bases, with 16 bases between the two germline ends. The germline CDR1 and CDR2 sequences are MNHNY and SVGAGI (reference sequence). The CDR3 bases are TGTGCCAGCAGTTATGGTCAGGGACTTATGGAGACCCAGTACTTC. This translates into CASSYGQGLMETQYF.

The chain uses TRBV13 and TRBJ2-1; 8 bases are a match to TRBD1. Looked up from germline, CDR1 is PRHDT and CDR2 is FYEKMQ (reference sequence). Trimming cost V 0 bases and J 6 bases; bases outside gene matches: 1. The CDR3 is made up of 14 amino acids. CDR3 in DNA: TGTGCCAGCAGCTTAGGGACAGGGGTCAATGAGCAGTTCTTC. Translating it yields CASSLGTGVNEQFF.

CDR3 loop: CAWRGRGTDTQYF. CDR3 nucleotides: TGTGCCTGGAGGGGCCGCGGCACAGATACGCAGTATTTT. This chain uses TRBV30 with TRBJ2-3; unclear D gene. CDR3 length: 13 amino acids. Looked up from germline, CDR1 is GTSNPN and CDR2 is SVGIG (reference sequence). The ends were cut back, 3 bases at V and 1 base at J, with 8 bases in the middle.